Listed here are 3 T cell receptor beta chains from one sample, sequenced in a study of T cells after yellow fever vaccination. TCRdb processed the 5' RACE reads anew with MiXCR; each CDR3 protein has one entry. Here the sample spans 300,000 to 350,000 distinct CDR3 sequences, around 4.5% being singletons. The source was PBMCs, collected 15 days after the yellow fever booster vaccination. Receptor source: a man aged 18 to 35 who received the YFV17D yellow fever vaccine.

This clonotype has more than one count but fewer than ten. This sequence joins TRBV6-6 and TRBJ1-1; possibly TRBD1 for D (5 bases). V dropped 6 bases and J dropped 6 bases, with 17 bases sitting between them. This CDR3 region has 14 residues. CDR1 and CDR2 from the germline V gene are MNHNY and SVGAGI (reference sequence). CDR3 in DNA: TGTGCCAGCAGAAACGGACGGGGCAACGCTGAAGCTTTCTTT. Translated, it gives CASRNGRGNAEAFF.

This clonotype was found many times. The chain couples TRBV29-1 to TRBJ2-6; the D gene is possibly TRBD2 (7 bases). This CDR3 contains 16 residues. CDR1 SQVTM and CDR2 ANQGSEA come from the germline V gene. V was pared by 4 bases and J by 1 base, with 14 bases between. The CDR3 spells CSVAAAGASGANVLTF. The CDR3 DNA is TGCAGCGTTGCGGCCGCGGGGGCGTCTGGGGCCAACGTCCTGACTTTC.

This clonotype was counted only a few times. V usage is TRBV12-3 or TRBV12-4 and J usage is TRBJ1-1; no clear D. The CDR3 extends over 16 amino acids. V was clipped by 7 bases and J by 2 bases, with 20 bases between them. The CDR3 is CASTPRGPGPNTEAFF. CDR3 sequence (DNA): TGTGCCAGCACCCCCCGCGGTCCAGGCCCCAACACTGAAGCTTTCTTT.